One and the same sample provided the 10 T cell receptor beta chains below, sequenced in a study of PD-1 blockade in mismatch repair-deficient tumors. Sequencing used immunoSEQ multiplex PCR; TCRdb keeps in-frame clones, though not all of them. The sample holds tens of thousands of clones, 70% to 90% seen once. Source: peripheral blood, taken 76 weeks after starting pembrolizumab. All receptors derive from an adult with mismatch repair-deficient cancer.

This chain connects TRBV4-2 to TRBJ1-3; the D gene is possibly TRBD1 (6 bases). The germline V gene has CDR1 LGHNA and CDR2 YNFKEQ. With 0 bases removed from V and 0 bases from J, the gap between germline ends came to 9 bases. The CDR3 totals 16 residues. This CDR3 reads CASSQERGGSGNTIYF. CDR3 DNA: TGTGCCAGCAGCCAAGAGCGAGGGGGCTCTGGAAACACCATATATTTT.

This clone was counted once. The V call is TRBV2, the J call TRBJ2-1; D not certain. The CDR3 extends over 10 amino acids. CDR1 is SNHLY and CDR2 is FYNNEI in the germline V gene. The V end lost 4 bases, the J end lost 10 bases, and 5 bases lay between the germline ends. In DNA, the CDR3 is TGTGCCAGCAGTGTGGGGGAGCAGTTCTTC. Encoded protein: CASSVGEQFF.

V gene TRBV13 combines with J gene TRBJ2-7, with 10 nucleotides matching TRBD1. Trimming at V came to 4 bases and at J to 2 bases, leaving 2 bases not matched to a gene. CDR3 length: 14 amino acids. The germline CDR1 and CDR2 sequences are PRHDT and FYEKMQ (reference sequence). For the CDR3, the DNA is TGTGCCAGCAGCTGGGACAGGGGCACCTACGAGCAGTACTTC. The encoded protein is CASSWDRGTYEQYF.

The CDR3 spells CASSPVPNYEQYF. In nucleotides, the CDR3 is TGTGCCAGCTCACCCGTGCCCAACTACGAGCAGTACTTC. The rearrangement uses TRBV18 and TRBJ2-7; D call uncertain. CDR3 length equals 13 residues. With 3 bases removed from V and 3 bases from J, the gap between germline ends came to 9 bases. The V gene's germline CDR1 is KGHSH and CDR2 LQKENI.

The rearrangement links TRBV7-9 to TRBJ2-1; 13 nucleotides align to TRBD2. This CDR3 comprises 18 residues. With 5 bases clipped from V and 2 bases from J, the junction kept 9 bases outside the gene matches. Germline-derived CDR1 and CDR2 are SEHNR and FQNEAQ (reference sequence). CDR3 amino acids: CASSQPPGTSGTYNEQFF. In DNA, the CDR3 is TGTGCCAGCAGCCAACCTCCCGGGACTAGCGGGACCTACAATGAGCAGTTCTTC.

The chain has TRBV7-9 and TRBJ1-1; D gene uncertain. This CDR3 has 13 amino acids. Germline-derived CDR1 and CDR2 are SEHNR and FQNEAQ (reference sequence). The V and J ends lost 1 base and 3 bases respectively, with 6 bases between them. The CDR3 sequence is CASSLDSDTEAFF. The CDR3 DNA sequence: TGTGCCAGCAGCTTAGACAGCGACACTGAAGCTTTCTTT. Full variable domain (outside the CDR3, taken from reference TRBV7-9 and TRBJ1-1): DTGVSQNPRHKITKRGQNVTFRCDPISEHNRLYWYRQTLGQGPEFLTYFQNEAQLEKSRLLSDRFSAERPKGSFSTLEIQRTEQGDSAMYLCASSLDSDTEAFFGQGTRLTVV.

The chain links TRBV4-1 to TRBJ2-7; D gene unclear. This CDR3 contains 13 residues. In germline, CDR1 is MGHRA, CDR2 YSYEKL. Trimming removed 5 bases from V and 2 bases from J, with 10 bases in between. DNA for the CDR3: TGCGCCAGCAGCGCACAGAAGCCCTACGAGCAGTACTTC. This encodes CASSAQKPYEQYF.

This chain links TRBV5-6 with TRBJ2-7; D is unclear. V lost 2 bases to trimming and J lost 3 bases, with 3 bases between them. The CDR3 has 11 residues. CDR1 and CDR2 from the germline V gene are SGHDT and YYEEEE. CDR3: CASSFNYEQYF. The CDR3 DNA reads as TGTGCCAGCAGCTTTAACTACGAGCAGTACTTC.

This sequence joins TRBV6-6 and TRBJ1-2; D is unresolved. This CDR3 contains 12 residues. With 8 bases removed from V and 2 bases from J, the gap between germline ends came to 9 bases. CDR1 and CDR2 from the germline V gene are MNHNY and SVGAGI (reference sequence). The CDR3 DNA reads as TGTGCCAGCTTTGGACGGAACTATGGCTACACCTTC. Residues: CASFGRNYGYTF.

The chain uses TRBV6-6 and TRBJ2-1; 8 bases are a match to TRBD1. Germline CDR1 reads MNHNY; CDR2 reads SVGAGI (reference sequence). The CDR3 loop spans 15 amino acids. The ends lost 2 bases at V and 5 bases at J; junction bases unmatched: 5. CDR3 sequence: CASSYQSQGDNEQFF. CDR3 nucleotide sequence: TGTGCCAGCAGTTACCAGTCACAGGGGGACAATGAGCAGTTCTTC.